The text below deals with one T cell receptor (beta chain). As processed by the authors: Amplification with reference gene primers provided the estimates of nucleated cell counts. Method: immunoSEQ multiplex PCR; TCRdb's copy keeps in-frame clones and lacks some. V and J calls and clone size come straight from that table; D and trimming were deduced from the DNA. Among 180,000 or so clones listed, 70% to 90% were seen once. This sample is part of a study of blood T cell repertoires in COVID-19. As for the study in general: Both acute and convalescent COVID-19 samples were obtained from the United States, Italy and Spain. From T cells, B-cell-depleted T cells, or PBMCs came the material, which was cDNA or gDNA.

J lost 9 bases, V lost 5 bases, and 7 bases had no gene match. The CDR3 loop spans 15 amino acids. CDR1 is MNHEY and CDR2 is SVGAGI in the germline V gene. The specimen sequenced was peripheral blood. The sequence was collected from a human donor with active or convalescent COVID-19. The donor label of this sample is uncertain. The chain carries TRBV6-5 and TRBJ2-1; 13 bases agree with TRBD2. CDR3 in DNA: TGTGCCAGCAGTACTGAACTAGCGGGGGGGGGTGAGCAGTTCTTC. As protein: CASSTELAGGGEQFF.